These 3 T cell receptor beta chains share one sample of origin, sequenced in a study of blood T cells in healthy people across ages. The second PCR ran about 6 to 11 cycles with a sample-barcoded 5' primer and J-beta primers. MiXCR, run by TCRdb on the 5' RACE reads, gives a single entry per CDR3 protein. The sample has fewer than 2,000,000 distinct CDR3 sequences; about 31% are singletons. Material: blood. These TCRs come from a woman under 40 in good health.

The V and J genes are TRBV3-1 and TRBJ1-2, with 7 bases matching TRBD1. CDR1 and CDR2 from the germline V gene are LGHDT and YNNKEL (reference sequence). This CDR3 has 15 amino acids. The V and J ends lost 5 bases and 0 bases, in that order; junction bases with no gene match: 6. CDR3 nucleotide sequence: TGTGCCAGCAGCTTCCGGGACAGACCTAACTATGGCTACACCTTC. It specifies CASSFRDRPNYGYTF.

The chain links TRBV7-6 to TRBJ2-3, with 9 bases lining up with TRBD2. Germline V gives CDR1 SGHVS, CDR2 FNYEAQ. V gave up 5 bases and J gave up 3 bases; unmatched junction bases: 12. The CDR3 is made up of 17 amino acids. CDR3 residues: CASSPPGSGRGTDTQYF. CDR3 in DNA: TGTGCCAGCAGCCCCCCGGGTAGCGGGAGAGGAACAGATACGCAGTATTTT.

The genes are TRBV7-2 and TRBJ2-4, with D unresolved. The J call may be faulty, since TRBJ2-7 better matches the DNA end. The CDR3 sequence is 13 residues long. Germline V CDR1 and CDR2: SGHTA, FQGNSA. The CDR3 region has the DNA TGTGCCAGCAGCCAAGTACGTCCTTACGAGCAGTACTTC. As protein: CASSQVRPYEQYF.